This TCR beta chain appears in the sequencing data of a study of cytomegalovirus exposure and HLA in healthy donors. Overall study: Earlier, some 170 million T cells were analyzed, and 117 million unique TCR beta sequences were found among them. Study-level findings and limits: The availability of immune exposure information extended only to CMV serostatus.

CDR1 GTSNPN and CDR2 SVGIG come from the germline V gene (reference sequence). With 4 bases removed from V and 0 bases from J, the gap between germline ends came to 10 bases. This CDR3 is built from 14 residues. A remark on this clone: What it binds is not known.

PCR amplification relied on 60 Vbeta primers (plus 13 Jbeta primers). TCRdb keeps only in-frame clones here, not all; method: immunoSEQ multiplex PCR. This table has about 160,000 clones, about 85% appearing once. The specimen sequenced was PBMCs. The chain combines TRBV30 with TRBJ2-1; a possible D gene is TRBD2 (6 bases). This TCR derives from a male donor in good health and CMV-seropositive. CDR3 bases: TGTGCCTGGAACGGGGGAAGCTCCTACAATGAGCAGTTCTTC. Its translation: CAWNGGSSYNEQFF. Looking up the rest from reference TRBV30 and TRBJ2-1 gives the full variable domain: SQTIHQWPATLVQPVGSPLSLECTVEGTSNPNLYWYRQAAGRGLQLLFYSVGIGQISSEVPQNLSASRPQDRQFILSSKKLLLSDSGFYLCAWNGGSSYNEQFFGPGTRLTVL.